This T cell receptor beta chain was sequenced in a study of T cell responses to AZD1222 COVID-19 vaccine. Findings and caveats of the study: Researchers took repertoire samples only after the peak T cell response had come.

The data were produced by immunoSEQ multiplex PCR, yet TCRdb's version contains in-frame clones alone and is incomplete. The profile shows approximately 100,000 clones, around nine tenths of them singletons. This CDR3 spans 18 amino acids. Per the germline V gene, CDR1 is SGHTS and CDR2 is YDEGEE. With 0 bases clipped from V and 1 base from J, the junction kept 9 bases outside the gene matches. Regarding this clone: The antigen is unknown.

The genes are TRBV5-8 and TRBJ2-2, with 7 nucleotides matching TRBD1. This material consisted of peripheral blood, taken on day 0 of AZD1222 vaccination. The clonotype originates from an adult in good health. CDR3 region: CASSLGVRGTLNTGELFF. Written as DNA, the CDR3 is TGTGCCAGCAGCTTGGGGGTCAGGGGGACGTTGAACACCGGGGAGCTGTTTTTT.